This T cell receptor (beta chain) was recorded in a study of metastatic and nonmetastatic thyroid tumors. As for the study in general: Across peripheral blood and tumor or nodule tissue samples taken from malignant and benign thyroid patients, the repertoires were compared with one another.

TCRdb reprocessed the PCR reads via MiXCR. The data contain more than 4,500 clones, less than 40% of them seen just once; the ten biggest clones take up over 15%. For this clone: No antigen is known for it.

Thyroid surgery was performed in patients who had received no treatment beforehand. Study observations and caveats: As reported, TCR beta diversity in blood and tumor was significantly higher in malignant thyroid tumors than in benign nodules.

The CDR3 has 16 amino acids. Germline values: CDR1 SGHAT, CDR2 FQNNGV. J was trimmed by 6 bases and V by 4 bases; bases with no gene match: 8. The rearrangement joins TRBV11-2 to TRBJ2-3; TRBD1 aligns across 12 bases. The sample consisted of tumor tissue. The origin of this receptor is a male donor with papillary thyroid cancer or a benign thyroid nodule (not recorded which). Some clones in this sample may be carry-over from other donors' samples. CDR3 residues: CASSSRGTGGGDTQYF. For the CDR3, the DNA is TGTGCCAGCAGCTCCCGGGGGACAGGGGGCGGGGATACGCAGTATTTT.